This TCR beta chain derives from a study of vaccination and CD4 T cells after COVID-19. The treatment here: roughly 11-day PBMC culture with coronavirus spike peptide pools or control peptides (ViraFEST assay). On days 3 and 7, half the medium was swapped for fresh IL-2-containing medium. Oncomine TCR Beta short-read sequencing was applied to DNA from cultured CD4+ T cells. Cultured CD4+ T cells were the source of extracted genomic DNA. One entry per CDR3 protein results from TCRdb running MiXCR on the PCR reads. The table shows 24,000 or so distinct CDR3 sequences, with approximately 59% occurring only once. Germline CDR1 MNHNS, CDR2 SASEGT. This CDR3 is built from 10 residues. Trimming shortened V by 7 bases and J by 4 bases, and 4 bases separated the two germline ends. A remark on this clonotype: What it recognizes is unknown.

The chain has TRBV6-1 and TRBJ1-2; D is ambiguous. Sequencing input: CD4+ T cells from blood, cultured in vitro. This TCR came from a human donor who had recovered from COVID-19. CDR3 residues: CASKRYGYTF. The CDR3 DNA follows: TGTGCCAGCAAACGCTATGGCTACACCTTC.